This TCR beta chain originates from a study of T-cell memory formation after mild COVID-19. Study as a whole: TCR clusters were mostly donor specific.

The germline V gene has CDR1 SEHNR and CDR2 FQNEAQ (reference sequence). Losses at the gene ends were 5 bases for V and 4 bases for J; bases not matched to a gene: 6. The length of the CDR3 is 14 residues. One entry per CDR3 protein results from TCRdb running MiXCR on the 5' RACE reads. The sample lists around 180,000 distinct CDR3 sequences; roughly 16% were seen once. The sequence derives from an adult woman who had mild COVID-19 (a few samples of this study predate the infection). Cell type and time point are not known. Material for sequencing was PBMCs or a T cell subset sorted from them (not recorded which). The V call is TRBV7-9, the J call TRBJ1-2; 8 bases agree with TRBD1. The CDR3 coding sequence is TGTGCCAGCAGCCGGACAGGGATGCCCTATGGCTACACCTTC. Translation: CASSRTGMPYGYTF.